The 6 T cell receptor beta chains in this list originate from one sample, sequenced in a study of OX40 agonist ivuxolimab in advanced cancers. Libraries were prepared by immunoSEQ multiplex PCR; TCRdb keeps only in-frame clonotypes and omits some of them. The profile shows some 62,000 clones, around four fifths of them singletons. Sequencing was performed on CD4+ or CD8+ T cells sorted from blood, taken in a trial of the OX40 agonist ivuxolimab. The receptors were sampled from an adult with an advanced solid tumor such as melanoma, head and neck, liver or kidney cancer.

CDR3: CSAIGGGEQFF. The CDR3 region has the DNA TGCAGTGCTATAGGGGGCGGCGAGCAGTTCTTC. The genes are TRBV20-1 and TRBJ2-1; 7 bases map to TRBD1. V dropped 4 bases and J dropped 10; count of bases not matched to a gene: 4. The germline V gene has CDR1 DFQATT and CDR2 SNEGSKA (reference sequence). There are 11 residues in the CDR3.

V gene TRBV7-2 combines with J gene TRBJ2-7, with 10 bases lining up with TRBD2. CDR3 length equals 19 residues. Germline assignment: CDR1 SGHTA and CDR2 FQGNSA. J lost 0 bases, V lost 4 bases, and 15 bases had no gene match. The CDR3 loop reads CASSSGPRLAGQSSYEQYF. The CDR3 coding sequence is TGTGCCAGCAGCTCCGGTCCGCGACTAGCGGGTCAAAGCTCCTACGAGCAGTACTTC.

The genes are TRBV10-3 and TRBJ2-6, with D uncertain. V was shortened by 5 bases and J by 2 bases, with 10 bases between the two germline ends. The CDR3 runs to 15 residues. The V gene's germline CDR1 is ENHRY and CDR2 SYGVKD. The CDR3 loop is CAISSGTTGANVLTF. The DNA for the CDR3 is TGTGCCATCAGTTCTGGAACCACTGGGGCCAACGTCCTGACTTTC.

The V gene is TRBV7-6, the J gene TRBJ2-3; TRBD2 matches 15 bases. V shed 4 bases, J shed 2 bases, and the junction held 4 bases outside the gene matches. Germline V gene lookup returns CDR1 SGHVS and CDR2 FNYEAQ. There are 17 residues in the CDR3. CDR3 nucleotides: TGTGCCAGCAGCTCGGGACTAGCGGGAGGAAACACAGATACGCAGTATTTT. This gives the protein CASSSGLAGGNTDTQYF.

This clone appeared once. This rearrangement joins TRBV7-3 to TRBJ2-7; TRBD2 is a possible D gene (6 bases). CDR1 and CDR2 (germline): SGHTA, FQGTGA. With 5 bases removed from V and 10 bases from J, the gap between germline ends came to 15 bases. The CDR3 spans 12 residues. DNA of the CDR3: TGTGCCAGCAGCATAAACGGGGGTCTCCAGTACTTC. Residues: CASSINGGLQYF. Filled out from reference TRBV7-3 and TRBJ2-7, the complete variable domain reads GAGVSQTPSNKVTEKGKYVELRCDPISGHTALYWYRQSLGQGPEFLIYFQGTGAADDSGLPNDRFFAVRPEGSVSTLKIQRTERGDSAVYLCASSINGGLQYFGPGTRLTVT.

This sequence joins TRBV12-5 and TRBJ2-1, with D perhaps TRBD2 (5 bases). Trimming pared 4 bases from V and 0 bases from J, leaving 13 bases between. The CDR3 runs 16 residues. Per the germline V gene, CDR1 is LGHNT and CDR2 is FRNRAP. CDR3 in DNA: TGTGCTAGTGGTTCCCCGGGGAGCCGCTCCTACAATGAGCAGTTCTTC. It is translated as CASGSPGSRSYNEQFF.